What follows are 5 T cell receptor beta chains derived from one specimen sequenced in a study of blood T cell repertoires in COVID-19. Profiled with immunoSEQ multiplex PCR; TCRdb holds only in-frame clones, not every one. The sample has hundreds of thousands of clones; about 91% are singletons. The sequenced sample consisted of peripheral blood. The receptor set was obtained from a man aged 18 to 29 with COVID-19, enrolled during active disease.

CDR3 region: CASRGDRGRNEKLFF. The CDR3 DNA is TGTGCCAGCAGGGGCGACAGGGGGCGAAATGAAAAACTGTTTTTT. The chain employs TRBV2 and TRBJ1-4; 10 bases match TRBD1. The CDR3 is 15 amino acids. Per germline, CDR1 SNHLY and CDR2 FYNNEI. The ends lost 6 bases at V and 5 bases at J; junction bases unmatched: 6. Full variable domain (outside the CDR3, taken from reference TRBV2 and TRBJ1-4): EPEVTQTPSHQVTQMGQEVILRCVPISNHLYFYWYRQILGQKVEFLVSFYNNEISEKSEIFDDQFSVERPDGSNFTLKIRSTKLEDSAMYFCASRGDRGRNEKLFFGSGTQLSVL.

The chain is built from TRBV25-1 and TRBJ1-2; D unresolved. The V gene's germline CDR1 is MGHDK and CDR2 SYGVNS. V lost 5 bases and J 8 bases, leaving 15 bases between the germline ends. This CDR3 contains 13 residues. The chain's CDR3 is CASSLRAGGGYTF. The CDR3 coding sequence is TGTGCCAGCAGTCTTAGGGCGGGCGGGGGCTACACCTTC.

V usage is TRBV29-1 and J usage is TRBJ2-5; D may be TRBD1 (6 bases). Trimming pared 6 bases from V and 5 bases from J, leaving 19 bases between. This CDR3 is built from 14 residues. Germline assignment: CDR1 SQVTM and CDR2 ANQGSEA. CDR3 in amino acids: CSVGGLIRRETQYF. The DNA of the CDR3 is TGCAGCGTAGGGGGTCTGATTCGGCGGGAGACCCAGTACTTC.

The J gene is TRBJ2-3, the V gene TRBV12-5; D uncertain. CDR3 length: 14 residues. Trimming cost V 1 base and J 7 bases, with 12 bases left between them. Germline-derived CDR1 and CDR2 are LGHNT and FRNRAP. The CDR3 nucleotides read TGTGCTAGTGGTTTGGATCTCGGCGGAAATACGCAGTATTTT. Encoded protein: CASGLDLGGNTQYF.

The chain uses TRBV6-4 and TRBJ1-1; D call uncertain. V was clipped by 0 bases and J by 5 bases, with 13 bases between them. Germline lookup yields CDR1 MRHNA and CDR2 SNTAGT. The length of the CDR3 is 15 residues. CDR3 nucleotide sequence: TGTGCCAGCAGTGACTCGGGCGGCGGGTTGACTGAAGCTTTCTTT. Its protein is CASSDSGGGLTEAFF.